The 7 T cell receptor beta chains below all came from one sample that was sequenced in a study of long-term antiretroviral therapy in people with HIV. Version v3.0 of the immunoSEQ assay was performed at survey level. TCRdb's copy holds only in-frame clones and misses some; the assay was immunoSEQ multiplex PCR. Of tens of thousands of clones detected, approximately 80% appear once; the ten largest clones hold approximately 20%. The sample consisted of unsorted PBMCs, taken 0.1 years before starting antiretroviral therapy. These receptor sequences come from a man younger than 35 with HIV.

The chain has TRBV5-5 and TRBJ1-5; a possible D gene is TRBD1 (6 bases). V dropped 3 bases and J dropped 1 base, with 11 bases sitting between them. Germline V CDR1 and CDR2: SGHKS, YYEKEE (reference sequence). The CDR3 length is 15 residues. CDR3 DNA sequence: TGTGCCAGCAGCTCAGGGGAAGAAAGCAATCAGCCCCAGCATTTT. Its translation is CASSSGEESNQPQHF.

Relative to its sample, this clone is large. The chain employs TRBV9 and TRBJ1-2; D remains unclear. Per germline, CDR1 SGDLS and CDR2 YYNGEE. V shed 0 bases and J shed 4 bases, with 13 bases lying between them. The CDR3 sequence is 15 residues long. CDR3 loop: CASSVAVSNTYGYTF. The CDR3 coding sequence is TGTGCCAGCAGCGTAGCTGTCAGCAACACCTATGGCTACACCTTC.

The chain has TRBV6-4 and TRBJ2-1, with 9 bases identical to TRBD1. V shed 3 bases and J 2 bases; nucleotides not matched to a gene: 8. Germline CDR1 is MRHNA and CDR2 is SNTAGT. There are 17 residues in the CDR3. For the CDR3, the DNA is TGTGCCAGCAGTGAAAAAGACAGGGGGAGTACCTACAATGAGCAGTTCTTC. As protein: CASSEKDRGSTYNEQFF.

This chain links TRBV15 with TRBJ1-2, with D possibly being TRBD1 (6 bases). The CDR3 runs 15 residues. Germline lookup yields CDR1 LNHNV and CDR2 YYDKDF (reference sequence). V lost 2 bases and J lost 5, with 15 bases in between. The CDR3 loop reads CATSRYSTGVYGYTF. CDR3 nucleotides: TGTGCCACCAGCAGATACTCGACAGGCGTATATGGCTACACCTTC.

This sequence joins TRBV5-1 and TRBJ2-1; a weak D match, TRBD2 (5 bases). Trimming took 3 bases from V and 1 from J, leaving 11 bases between them. The CDR3 runs 15 residues. Germline lookup yields CDR1 SGHRS and CDR2 YFSETQ. CDR3 protein: CASSYLPGSYNEQFF. CDR3 in DNA: TGCGCCAGCAGCTATCTACCGGGATCCTACAATGAGCAGTTCTTC. Based on the CDR3 plus reference TRBV5-1 and TRBJ2-1, the full variable domain is KAGVTQTPRYLIKTRGQQVTLSCSPISGHRSVSWYQQTPGQGLQFLFEYFSETQRNKGNFPGRFSGRQFSNSRSEMNVSTLELGDSALYLCASSYLPGSYNEQFFGPGTRLTVL.

The chain employs TRBV6-5 and TRBJ2-5; perhaps TRBD2 as D (6 bases). The CDR3 totals 16 residues. Germline CDR1 and CDR2: MNHEY and SVGAGI. V gave up 1 base and J gave up 5 bases, with 17 bases separating them. As DNA, the CDR3 is TGTGCCAGCAGTTACTGGGGCGGGCCAGGGAGGGAGACCCAGTACTTC. Amino acids: CASSYWGGPGRETQYF.

This clone was counted only a few times. One end of the junction does not line up with germline, which may come from a read error. This chain joins TRBV5-4 and TRBJ2-3; D call uncertain. Per germline, CDR1 SGHNT and CDR2 YYREEE (reference sequence). The CDR3 is 15 amino acids. The CDR3 is CASSQDMVGTDTQYF. In nucleotides, the CDR3 is TGCGCCAGCAGCCAAGACATGGTAGGGACAGATACGCAGTATTTT.